This T cell receptor beta chain was sequenced during a study of CD8 T cells in Susac syndrome. Study results and caveats: The authors acknowledged that their TCR sequencing and HLA analysis involved a relatively small number of individuals. Susac CD8+ cells expanded clonally the most in TEMRA cells and in active patients.

TEMRA cells were FACS-enriched and CD8+ and CD4+ T cells negatively isolated. This clonotype was recorded only once. Its matching antigen is unknown. The germline gives CDR1 SGHDT, CDR2 YYEEEE. CDR3 length: 16 amino acids. Trimming shortened V by 5 bases and J by 5 bases, and 20 bases separated the two germline ends. RNA was extracted with the RNeasy kit, and a quantity of roughly 0.5 to 1 ug was reverse transcribed using random hexamers. It was immunoSEQ multiplex PCR that amplified TCR beta CDR3 across 54 Vbeta and 13 Jbeta. Each CDR3 protein is one row after TCRdb ran MiXCR on the immunoSEQ multiplex PCR reads. Of over 80,000 distinct CDR3 sequences detected, 94% appear once; the ten largest clones hold 0.85% to 1%.

Material for sequencing was CD8+ T cells from PBMCs. The chain couples TRBV5-6 to TRBJ2-1; the D gene is possibly TRBD2 (6 bases). This clonotype originated in a human donor with Susac syndrome. The chain's CDR3 is CASSLLLGGPDNEQFF. CDR3 DNA sequence: TGTGCCAGCAGTCTACTCCTCGGGGGACCCGACAATGAGCAGTTCTTC.